A selection of T cell receptor beta chains follows, all from one sample in a study of CD8 T cells in ankylosing spondylitis. TCRdb fed the 5' RACE reads into MiXCR, producing one record per CDR3 protein. The sample gives roughly 180,000 distinct CDR3 sequences, 9.8% of which show up once; more than 12% is in the top ten. The sequencing input was blood, either unsorted or a sorted T cell fraction (not recorded which). Source of these receptors: a female donor with ankylosing spondylitis or in good health (not recorded which). The CDR3 runs from the conserved cysteine through the conserved F or W. Each record gives: clone size, V gene, J gene, D gene, CDR3 DNA, CDR3 protein. The D gene is left open where the match is weak. Clone size is shown for a subset of rows, as once, few, many or a class of expanded clone.

NA	TRBV6-5	TRBJ2-1	TRBD2	TGTGCCAGCAGTTACTCGCTAGCGGGGAACGATGAGCAGTTCTTC	CASSYSLAGNDEQFF
many	TRBV12-3/TRBV12-4	TRBJ2-1	TRBD1	TGTGCCAGCAGTTTAGGTGGGACAGGATCTTACAATGAGCAGTTCTTC	CASSLGGTGSYNEQFF
few	TRBV29-1	TRBJ1-2	NA	TGCAGCGTTTATACAGGGTCTAACTATGGCTACACCTTC	CSVYTGSNYGYTF
few	TRBV14	TRBJ1-2	NA	TGTGCCAGCAGCCAAGAATTAGGTTGGGTTGGTGGCTACACCTTC	CASSQELGWVGGYTF
few	TRBV2	TRBJ1-1	NA	TGTGCCAGCAGTGAAATGGGACAAAGGAACACTGAAGCTTTCTTT	CASSEMGQRNTEAFF
few	TRBV30	TRBJ1-1	TRBD1	TGTGCCTGGGCAGACAGGGGATTGACTGAAGCTTTCTTT	CAWADRGLTEAFF
NA	TRBV6-2/TRBV6-3	TRBJ2-2	TRBD1	TGTGCCAGCAGTCAGTGGACAGGTTCGGGGGAGCTGTTTTTT	CASSQWTGSGELFF
NA	TRBV6-5	TRBJ2-5	NA	TGTGCCAGCAAACCGGACAGACTCTACCAAGAGACCCAGTACTTC	CASKPDRLYQETQYF
NA	TRBV11-2	TRBJ2-1	TRBD2	TGTGCCAGCAGCTTAGATCCTTCGGGACTAGCGCTGAGCTCCTACAATGAGCAGTTCTTC	CASSLDPSGLALSSYNEQFF
NA	TRBV20-1	TRBJ2-7	TRBD2	TGCAGTGCTCTGACTAGCGGCTTTTCCTACGAGCAGTACTTC	CSALTSGFSYEQYF
NA	TRBV20-1	TRBJ2-1	NA	TGCAGTGCTAGAGATGGGGGAGAGCAGTTCTTC	CSARDGGEQFF
many	TRBV12-3/TRBV12-4	TRBJ2-6	NA	TGTGCCAGCAGTTCGGTAGGCTCTGGGGCCAACGTCCTGACTTTC	CASSSVGSGANVLTF
NA	TRBV7-9	TRBJ2-7	TRBD1	TGTGCCAGCAGCCCGGGACAGGGGAGATCCTACGAGCAGTACTTC	CASSPGQGRSYEQYF
few	TRBV30	TRBJ1-2	NA	TGTGCCTGGAGTCGTGGTACAGGTTGGATCTTC	CAWSRGTGWIF
few	TRBV14	TRBJ2-1	NA	TGTGCCAGCAGCCAAGAACGGAGGGGGGACTACAATGAGCAGTTCTTC	CASSQERRGDYNEQFF
few	TRBV7-8	TRBJ2-1	NA	TGTGCCAGCAGAATAGCAGTGAATGAGCAGTTCTTC	CASRIAVNEQFF
NA	TRBV5-1	TRBJ2-3	NA	TGCGCCAGCAGCCCCCTTGGGGGTGGAGATACGCAGTATTTT	CASSPLGGGDTQYF
few	TRBV19	TRBJ1-5	NA	TGTGCCAGTACCGATCTAGGGTTGGTTGGGCCCCAGCATTTT	CASTDLGLVGPQHF
NA	TRBV5-1	TRBJ2-7	NA	TGCGCCAGCAGCCTTACTCAAGGGGACGAGCAGTACTTC	CASSLTQGDEQYF
few	TRBV9	TRBJ2-1	TRBD2	TGTGCCAGCAGCGTAAGTTCCCGAAGTAGCGGGAGTCTCAATGAGCAGTTCTTC	CASSVSSRSSGSLNEQFF
NA	TRBV9	TRBJ1-2	NA	TGTGCCAGCAGCGGGACGGGCGCCACTAACTATGGCTACACCTTC	CASSGTGATNYGYTF
many	TRBV28	TRBJ2-3	TRBD2	TGTGCCAGCAGTCTCCTGACGGCGGGAGTGGCAGATACGCAGTATTTT	CASSLLTAGVADTQYF
many	TRBV10-3	TRBJ1-1	TRBD1	TGTGCCATCAGTTCAGGGGGACAGGAGGACACTGAAGCTTTCTTT	CAISSGGQEDTEAFF
NA	TRBV5-6	TRBJ2-1	NA	TGTGCCAGCAGCTTCTCTTGGCGGGACTACAATGAGCAGTTCTTC	CASSFSWRDYNEQFF
few	TRBV9	TRBJ2-2	NA	TGTGCCAGCAGCGTAGGTGGGACGAGAACCGGGGAGCTGTTTTTT	CASSVGGTRTGELFF
NA	TRBV27	TRBJ2-1	NA	TGTGCCAGCAGTAGGACGGAATACAATGAGCAGTTCTTC	CASSRTEYNEQFF
few	TRBV28	TRBJ1-2	NA	TGTGCCAGCAAACGGAATGGCTACACCTTC	CASKRNGYTF
many	TRBV9	TRBJ2-7	NA	TGTGCCAGCAGCGGCAACTCCTACGAGCAGTACTTC	CASSGNSYEQYF